This T cell receptor beta chain stems from a study of cytomegalovirus exposure and HLA in healthy donors. Notes on the study in general: The study flagged around 160 TCR beta chains as cytomegalovirus-associated. TCR beta chain V- and J-gene trimming was linked, in a later analysis, to a missense variant in DCLRE1C.

60 Vbeta and 13 Jbeta primers were used in PCR. TCRdb's copy holds only in-frame clones and misses some; the assay was immunoSEQ multiplex PCR. The repertoire includes roughly 230,000 clones, approximately 91% of them detected once, and about 1.7% sits in the top ten. A word on this clone: What it binds is not known.

The TCR originated in a girl aged 2 to 10 in good health and CMV-seronegative. The sample was PBMCs.

This chain's CDR3 is CASSLVAGGVYEQYF. The CDR3 nucleotides read TGTGCCAGCAGCTTAGTTGCCGGGGGGGTGTACGAGCAGTACTTC. The chain combines TRBV11-2 with TRBJ2-7, with 8 bases identical to TRBD2. Germline V gives CDR1 SGHAT, CDR2 FQNNGV. V gave up 1 base and J gave up 4 bases; unmatched junction bases: 6. CDR3 size: 15 residues.